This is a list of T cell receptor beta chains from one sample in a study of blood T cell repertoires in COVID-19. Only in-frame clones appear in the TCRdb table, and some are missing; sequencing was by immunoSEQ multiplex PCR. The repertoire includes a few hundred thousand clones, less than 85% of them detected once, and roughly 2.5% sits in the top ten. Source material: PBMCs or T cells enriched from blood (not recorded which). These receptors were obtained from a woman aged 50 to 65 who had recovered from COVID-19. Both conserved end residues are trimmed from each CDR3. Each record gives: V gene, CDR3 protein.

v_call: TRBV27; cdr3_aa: ASSRQGVTEAF
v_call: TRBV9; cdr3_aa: ASSVQTRSYNEQF
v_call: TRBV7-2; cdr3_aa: ASSLLSGLAETQY
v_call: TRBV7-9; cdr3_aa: ASSSGQGTYGYT
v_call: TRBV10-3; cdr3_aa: AIMVSSYEQY
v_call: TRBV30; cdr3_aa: AWSQSGGAGELF
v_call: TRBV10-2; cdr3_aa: ASSESRTEAF
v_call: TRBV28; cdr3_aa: ASSFGGSNEKLF
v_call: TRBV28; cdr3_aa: ASSISTGGYT
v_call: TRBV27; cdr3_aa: ASSTSGRNTGELF
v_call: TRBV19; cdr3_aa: ASSIYPGSGANVLT
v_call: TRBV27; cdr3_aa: ASSLSAAGGADTQY